This T cell receptor (beta chain) was obtained from a study of Ad26.COV2.S vaccination and SARS-CoV-2 variants. This CDR3 has 12 residues. Treatment described: around 19 received Ad26.COV2.S at low or high dose, single or two shots; roughly 5 received placebo; per-sample allocation not given. Day 63 after the first vaccine or placebo injection was the time point for sampling. Using immunoSEQ multiplex PCR, the repertoire was profiled, and TCRdb retains in-frame clones only, with some absent. The sample consists of some 640,000 clones, around 90% of them appearing once. This clonotype originated in a person aged 18-60 years who received the Ad26.COV2.S COVID-19 vaccine or a placebo. The source was peripheral blood, collected in a trial of Ad26.COV2.S vaccine versus placebo. The chain uses TRBV21-1 and TRBJ2-7. TRBV21-1 corresponds to a pseudogene. The CDR3 coding sequence is TGTGCCAGCAGCAAAAAATCCTACGAGCAGTACTTC. Amino acid sequence: CASSKKSYEQYF.